This entry describes one TCR beta chain. Germline values: CDR1 LNHDA, CDR2 SQIVND (reference sequence). This CDR3 spans 13 amino acids. The V gene lost 3 bases and the J gene lost 9 bases, with 12 bases spanning the gap. The use of a sample-barcoded 5' primer and a J-beta primer mix characterized a second PCR of about 6 to 11 cycles. Each CDR3 protein gets one entry after TCRdb re-called the 5' RACE reads with MiXCR. Of 900,000 to 950,000 distinct CDR3 sequences listed, just under 30% were seen once; the top ten hold 10%. This sample was taken from a study of blood T cells in healthy people across ages. These data also featured in a second study, about T cells of mothers and their children. That source notes: All donors were healthy and Caucasian; they were a few mothers and their six children. The entire RNA extract went into cDNA synthesis at about 1.5 ug per 15 ul.

The sequenced sample consisted of blood. This clonotype was sampled from a middle-aged woman in good health. The V gene is TRBV19, the J gene TRBJ1-5; no clear D. CDR3 loop: CASSMADGRPQHF. The DNA of the CDR3 is TGTGCCAGTAGTATGGCAGACGGGCGGCCCCAGCATTTT.